The 25 T cell receptor beta chains below were found in one sample sequenced in a study of cytomegalovirus exposure and HLA in healthy donors. A multiplex PCR was run with 60 Vbeta primers and 13 Jbeta primers. TCRdb's copy holds only in-frame clones and misses some; the assay was immunoSEQ multiplex PCR. The table lists 150,000 to 200,000 clones, approximately 84% of them singletons, with 6% in the top ten. The sequenced sample was PBMCs. The receptors stem from a woman aged 25 to 39 in good health and CMV-seropositive.

V is TRBV14 and J is TRBJ1-2; D uncertain. Trimming removed 4 bases from V and 0 bases from J, with 15 bases in between. Germline CDR1 and CDR2: SGHDN and FVKESK. The CDR3 is 16 residues long. As DNA, the CDR3 is TGTGCCAGCAGCCCTCTTATCCGGGAAGCTAACTATGGCTACACCTTC. It is translated as CASSPLIREANYGYTF.

The chain links TRBV6-5 to TRBJ1-3, with a possible D match to TRBD1 (5 bases). With 8 bases removed from V and 0 bases from J, the gap between germline ends came to 11 bases. This CDR3 has 14 residues. Germline CDR1 and CDR2: MNHEY and SVGAGI. The chain's CDR3 is CASSGLPSGNTIYF. As DNA, the CDR3 is TGTGCCAGCTCGGGACTGCCCTCTGGAAACACCATATATTTT.

This clone showed up just a few times. The gene calls are TRBV28 and TRBJ1-1; D uncertain. Germline-derived CDR1 and CDR2 are MDHEN and SYDVKM. The CDR3 runs 15 residues. Between the trimmed V and J ends, which lost 7 bases and 0 bases, there was a span of 15 bases. The CDR3 sequence: CASISIEGMNTEAFF. CDR3 nucleotide sequence: TGTGCCAGCATTAGCATTGAGGGTATGAACACTGAAGCTTTCTTT. The variable domain in full, with the rest retrieved from reference TRBV28 and TRBJ1-1, is DVKVTQSSRYLVKRTGEKVFLECVQDMDHENMFWYRQDPGLGLRLIYFSYDVKMKEKGDIPEGYSVSREKKERFSLILESASTNQTSMYLCASISIEGMNTEAFFGQGTRLTVV.

V is TRBV7-3 and J is TRBJ1-1, with D perhaps TRBD1 (5 bases). The germline V and J ends were trimmed by 5 bases and 9 bases, with 22 bases remaining between them. The CDR3 has 15 amino acids. In germline, CDR1 is SGHTA, CDR2 FQGTGA. The CDR3 loop is CASSPDSQSGAQAFF. The DNA for the CDR3 is TGTGCCAGCAGCCCAGATTCCCAGTCTGGGGCCCAAGCTTTCTTT. The variable domain in full, with the rest retrieved from reference TRBV7-3 and TRBJ1-1, is GAGVSQTPSNKVTEKGKYVELRCDPISGHTALYWYRQSLGQGPEFLIYFQGTGAADDSGLPNDRFFAVRPEGSVSTLKIQRTERGDSAVYLCASSPDSQSGAQAFFGQGTRLTVV.

This chain uses TRBV7-9 with TRBJ2-2, with D tentatively TRBD1 (6 bases). Germline V gives CDR1 SEHNR, CDR2 FQNEAQ (reference sequence). This CDR3 is 11 amino acids long. Trimming shortened V by 2 bases and J by 12 bases, and 7 bases separated the two germline ends. CDR3 region: CASSLRGKLFF. CDR3 bases: TGTGCCAGCAGCTTAAGGGGGAAGCTGTTTTTT.

The V call is TRBV5-6, the J call TRBJ2-1; possibly TRBD1 for D (5 bases). The CDR3 runs 14 residues. Trimming removed 2 bases at V and 5 bases at J, with 11 bases between. Per the germline V gene, CDR1 is SGHDT and CDR2 is YYEEEE. CDR3 amino acids: CASSFVDTHNEQFF. DNA for the CDR3: TGTGCCAGCAGCTTCGTGGACACACACAATGAGCAGTTCTTC.

This sequence joins TRBV7-2 and TRBJ1-2, with a possible D match to TRBD1 (5 bases). Germline assignment: CDR1 SGHTA and CDR2 FQGNSA. The CDR3 has 15 amino acids. Trimming took off 1 base at V and 7 bases at J, with 16 bases between the two ends. DNA of the CDR3: TGTGCCAGCAGCTTAGAGGCGGGGAGGGGAGGTGGCTACACCTTC. This translates into CASSLEAGRGGGYTF.

The chain combines TRBV5-1 with TRBJ1-1; D is uncertain. The CDR3 is made up of 16 amino acids. Per germline, CDR1 SGHRS and CDR2 YFSETQ. V dropped 0 bases and J dropped 1 base, with 13 bases sitting between them. CDR3 in amino acids: CASSLGRQAPNTEAFF. The DNA for the CDR3 is TGCGCCAGCAGCTTGGGCCGGCAGGCGCCGAACACTGAAGCTTTCTTT.

This chain uses TRBV6-5 with TRBJ1-5; D might be TRBD1 (6 bases). This CDR3 region has 13 residues. V was pared by 6 bases and J by 6 bases, with 12 bases between. CDR1 and CDR2 from the germline V gene are MNHEY and SVGAGI. The chain's CDR3 is CASRLNRAQPQHF. DNA of the CDR3: TGTGCCAGCAGGCTAAACAGGGCTCAGCCCCAGCATTTT.

This rearrangement joins TRBV6-5 to TRBJ2-2; 7 bases fit TRBD1. After removal of 6 bases from V and 6 bases from J, the junction contained 10 bases not matched to a gene. In germline, CDR1 is MNHEY, CDR2 SVGAGI. There are 15 residues in the CDR3. Here the CDR3 reads CASRGYTDRPGELFF. For the CDR3, the DNA is TGTGCCAGCAGGGGCTATACGGACAGGCCCGGGGAGCTGTTTTTT.

The rearrangement links TRBV7-9 to TRBJ2-7, with 8 positions matching TRBD1. With V trimmed by 6 bases and J by 3 bases, 4 bases remained unmatched. The CDR3 length is 13 residues. The germline V gene has CDR1 SEHNR and CDR2 FQNEAQ (reference sequence). The CDR3 protein is CASRQTGGYEQYF. CDR3 in DNA: TGTGCCAGCAGGCAAACAGGGGGCTACGAGCAGTACTTC.

The chain uses TRBV10-3 and TRBJ2-7, with D unresolved. Germline CDR1 ENHRY, CDR2 SYGVKD. V was clipped by 1 base and J by 4 bases, with 5 bases between them. The CDR3 consists of 12 residues. In DNA form, the CDR3 reads TGTGCCATCAGTGAGTTAGAGTACGAGCAGTACTTC. The encoded protein is CAISELEYEQYF.

This clone was detected only once. The rearrangement uses TRBV25-1 and TRBJ1-6; 11 nucleotides match TRBD1. Trimming at V came to 7 bases and at J to 9 bases, leaving 2 bases not matched to a gene. The germline V gene encodes CDR1 MGHDK and CDR2 SYGVNS. This CDR3 spans 13 amino acids. The chain's CDR3 is CASKGTGGSPLHF. The CDR3 bases are TGTGCCAGCAAAGGGACAGGGGGTTCACCCCTCCACTTT.

The chain combines TRBV30 with TRBJ1-5; D may be TRBD1 (6 bases). With 0 bases removed from V and 0 bases from J, the gap between germline ends came to 33 bases. Germline V gene lookup returns CDR1 GTSNPN and CDR2 SVGIG (reference sequence). The CDR3 is 23 amino acids. The CDR3 DNA reads as TGTGCCTGGAGTGTACGGGAGGGCAGGGGCGATTCGGCGACGAAATATAGCAATCAGCCCCAGCATTTT. Encoded protein: CAWSVREGRGDSATKYSNQPQHF. Variable domain in full (rest from reference TRBV30 and TRBJ1-5): SQTIHQWPATLVQPVGSPLSLECTVEGTSNPNLYWYRQAAGRGLQLLFYSVGIGQISSEVPQNLSASRPQDRQFILSSKKLLLSDSGFYLCAWSVREGRGDSATKYSNQPQHFGDGTRLSIL.

V usage is TRBV19 and J usage is TRBJ2-7; 9 bases fit TRBD2. Trimming took 2 bases from V and 3 from J; bases not matched to a gene: 5. The CDR3 consists of 15 residues. Per the germline V gene, CDR1 is LNHDA and CDR2 is SQIVND (reference sequence). This CDR3 is CASSIRGLAIYEQYF. The CDR3 region has the DNA TGTGCCAGTAGTATAAGGGGACTAGCAATCTACGAGCAGTACTTC.

The rearrangement links TRBV2 to TRBJ1-2; D is uncertain. The CDR3 runs 15 residues. The germline V gene encodes CDR1 SNHLY and CDR2 FYNNEI. V was trimmed by 6 bases and J by 5 bases, leaving 19 bases between them. The CDR3 here is CASRSTDPGIYGYTF. The CDR3 region has the DNA TGTGCCAGCAGATCGACCGACCCGGGTATTTATGGCTACACCTTC.

The chain recombines TRBV7-9 with TRBJ2-5; TRBD2 agrees at 7 bases. In germline, CDR1 is SEHNR, CDR2 FQNEAQ (reference sequence). The CDR3 totals 17 residues. The V segment lost 4 bases and the J segment 5 bases; nucleotides outside the gene matches: 16. The CDR3 nucleotides are TGTGCCAGCAGCTCCCCCCCTATGCGGGAGATGCGGGAGACCCAGTACTTC. It codes for CASSSPPMREMRETQYF.

The chain uses TRBV7-3 and TRBJ1-1, with D tentatively TRBD1 (5 bases). Germline values: CDR1 SGHTA, CDR2 FQGTGA. The CDR3 extends over 13 amino acids. V was pared by 2 bases and J by 4 bases, with 8 bases between. CDR3 DNA: TGTGCCAGCAGCTTACGCGGGGCCACTGAAGCTTTCTTT. Protein sequence: CASSLRGATEAFF.

This clone was detected a few times. This sequence joins TRBV28 and TRBJ2-3, with D maybe TRBD2 (6 bases). Trimming cost V 8 bases and J 2 bases, with 14 bases left between them. Germline values: CDR1 MDHEN, CDR2 SYDVKM. This CDR3 is 14 amino acids long. The CDR3 region has the DNA TGTGCCAGCCGGGAGCGGCTACTCACAGATACGCAGTATTTT. Its protein is CASRERLLTDTQYF.

The chain carries TRBV28 and TRBJ2-7, with a weak D call TRBD1 (5 bases). The V end was cut by 6 bases, the J end by 5 bases, with 17 bases between. The germline V gene encodes CDR1 MDHEN and CDR2 SYDVKM. The CDR3 loop spans 14 amino acids. CDR3: CASSLRQTTHEQYF. DNA of the CDR3: TGTGCCAGCAGCCTGAGACAGACCACCCACGAGCAGTACTTC.

The chain joins TRBV7-2 to TRBJ1-5; D is undetermined. This CDR3 is 15 amino acids long. Germline V gene lookup returns CDR1 SGHTA and CDR2 FQGNSA. V lost 3 bases and J lost 2, with 11 bases in between. CDR3 in amino acids: CASSLGEDGNQPQHF. The CDR3 nucleotides read TGTGCCAGCAGCTTGGGTGAGGATGGCAATCAGCCCCAGCATTTT.

This clone was seen more than once but under ten times. V usage is TRBV9 and J usage is TRBJ2-2, with D possibly matching TRBD1 (6 bases). Trimming shortened V by 4 bases and J by 5 bases, and 15 bases separated the two germline ends. CDR3 length equals 15 residues. CDR1 and CDR2 from the germline V gene are SGDLS and YYNGEE. The CDR3 here is CASSTQQGETGELFF. The CDR3 DNA reads TGTGCCAGCAGCACCCAACAGGGAGAGACCGGGGAGCTGTTTTTT.

The chain links TRBV20-1 to TRBJ2-3; D gene uncertain. This CDR3 comprises 10 residues. Looked up from germline, CDR1 is DFQATT and CDR2 is SNEGSKA (reference sequence). V dropped 5 bases and J dropped 9 bases, with 9 bases sitting between them. CDR3 amino acids: CSASPRTQYF. The CDR3 bases are TGCAGTGCTTCCCCTAGGACGCAGTATTTT.

As concerns this clone: The junction does not match germline at one end; this may be a read error. The chain joins TRBV7-9 to TRBJ1-1; D is perhaps TRBD1 (6 bases). Germline CDR1 is SEHNR and CDR2 is FQNEAQ (reference sequence). CDR3 size: 12 residues. This CDR3 is CSSSLAGEGAFF. In nucleotides, the CDR3 is TGTTCCAGCAGCTTAGCAGGGGAGGGAGCTTTCTTT.

The chain employs TRBV28 and TRBJ2-2; D gene unclear. V lost 6 bases, J lost 2 bases, and 10 bases lay in between. Germline CDR1 MDHEN, CDR2 SYDVKM. The CDR3 spans 14 residues. The CDR3 loop reads CASRRLSNTGELFF. The CDR3 region has the DNA TGTGCCAGCAGGAGGCTTTCAAACACCGGGGAGCTGTTTTTT.